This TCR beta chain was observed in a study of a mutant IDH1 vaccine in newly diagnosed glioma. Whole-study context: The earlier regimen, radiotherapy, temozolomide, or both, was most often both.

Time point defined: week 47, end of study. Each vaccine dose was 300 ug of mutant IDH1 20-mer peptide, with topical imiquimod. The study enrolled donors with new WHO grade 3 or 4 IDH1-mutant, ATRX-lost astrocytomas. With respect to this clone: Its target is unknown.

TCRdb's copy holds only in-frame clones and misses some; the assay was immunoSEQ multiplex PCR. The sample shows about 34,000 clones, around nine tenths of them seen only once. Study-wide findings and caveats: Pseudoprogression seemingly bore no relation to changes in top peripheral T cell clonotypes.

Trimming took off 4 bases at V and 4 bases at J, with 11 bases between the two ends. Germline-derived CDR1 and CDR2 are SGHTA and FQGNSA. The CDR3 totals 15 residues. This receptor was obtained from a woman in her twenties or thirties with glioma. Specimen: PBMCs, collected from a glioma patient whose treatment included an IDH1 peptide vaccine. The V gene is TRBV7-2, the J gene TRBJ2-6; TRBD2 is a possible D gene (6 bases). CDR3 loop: CASSWGVTGANVLTF. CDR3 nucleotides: TGTGCCAGCAGCTGGGGGGTAACCGGGGCCAACGTCCTGACTTTC. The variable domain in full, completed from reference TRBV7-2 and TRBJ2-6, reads GAGVSQSPSNKVTEKGKDVELRCDPISGHTALYWYRQSLGQGLEFLIYFQGNSAPDKSGLPSDRFSAERTGGSVSTLTIQRTQQEDSAVYLCASSWGVTGANVLTFGAGSRLTVL.